The clone carrying this T cell receptor beta chain was recorded a few times. What it binds is not known. The data belong to a study of blood T cells in healthy people across ages. Points from the study as a whole: The study lacked donor CMV status, which possibly confounded expanded clonotype changes. It was found that TCR beta diversity correlated strongly with the percentage of naive T cells.

At least 5.5 micrograms of total RNA were extracted per sample. Alongside a J-beta primer mix, a sample-barcoded 5' primer served in a second PCR lasting 7 to 11 cycles. Each cDNA molecule received a tag from a template-switch adaptor that had 12 random nucleotides. In TCRdb, the 5' RACE reads were re-called with MiXCR into one record per CDR3 protein. The profile shows about 1.7 million distinct CDR3 sequences, 28% of them singletons. Germline V gene data show CDR1 as GTSNPN and CDR2 as SVGIG (reference sequence). J lost 0 bases, V lost 2 bases, and 7 bases had no gene match. CDR3 size: 16 residues. The sample comprised blood. The genes are TRBV30 and TRBJ1-2; 9 bases fit TRBD1. The sequence derives from a woman aged 25 to 39 in good health. The CDR3 sequence: CAWSRPRDRANYGYTF. In DNA, the CDR3 is TGTGCCTGGAGTAGGCCCCGGGACAGGGCTAACTATGGCTACACCTTC.